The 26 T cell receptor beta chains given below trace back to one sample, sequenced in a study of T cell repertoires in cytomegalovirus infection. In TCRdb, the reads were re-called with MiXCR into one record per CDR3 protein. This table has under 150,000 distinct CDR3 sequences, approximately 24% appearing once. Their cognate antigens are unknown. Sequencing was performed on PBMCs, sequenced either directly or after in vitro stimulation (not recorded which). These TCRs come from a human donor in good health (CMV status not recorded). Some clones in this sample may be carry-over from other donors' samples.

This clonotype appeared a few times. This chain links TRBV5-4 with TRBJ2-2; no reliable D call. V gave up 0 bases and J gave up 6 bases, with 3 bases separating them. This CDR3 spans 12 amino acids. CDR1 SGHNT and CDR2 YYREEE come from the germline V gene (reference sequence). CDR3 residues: CASSLAAGELFF. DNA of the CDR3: TGTGCCAGCAGCTTGGCCGCCGGGGAGCTGTTTTTT.

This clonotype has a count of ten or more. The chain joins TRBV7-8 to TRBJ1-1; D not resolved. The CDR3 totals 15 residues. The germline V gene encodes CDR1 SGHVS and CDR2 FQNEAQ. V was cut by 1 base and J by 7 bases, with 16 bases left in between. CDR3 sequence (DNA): TGTGCCAGCAGCTTAGATACGGACCCCTTTAATGAAGCTTTCTTT. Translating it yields CASSLDTDPFNEAFF.

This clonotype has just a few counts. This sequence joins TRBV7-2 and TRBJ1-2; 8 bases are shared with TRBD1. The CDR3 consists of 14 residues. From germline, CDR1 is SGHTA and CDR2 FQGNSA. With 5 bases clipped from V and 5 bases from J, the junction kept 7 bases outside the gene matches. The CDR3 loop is CASSQGTGAYGYTF. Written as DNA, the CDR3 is TGTGCCAGCAGCCAAGGGACAGGCGCATATGGCTACACCTTC.

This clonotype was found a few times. CDR3 sequence reads: CAIRAGFEQYF. The CDR3 DNA is TGTGCCATCAGGGCAGGGTTCGAGCAGTACTTC. V and J are TRBV10-3 and TRBJ2-7, with a weak D call TRBD1 (5 bases). V was shortened by 6 bases and J by 6 bases, with 9 bases between the two germline ends. The CDR3 contains 11 residues. The germline CDR1 and CDR2 sequences are ENHRY and SYGVKD.

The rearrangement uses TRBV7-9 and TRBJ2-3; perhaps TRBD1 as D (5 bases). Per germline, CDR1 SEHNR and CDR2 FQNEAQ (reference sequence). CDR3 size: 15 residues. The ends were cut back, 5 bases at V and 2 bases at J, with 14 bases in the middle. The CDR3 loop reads CASSKKGRTTDTQYF. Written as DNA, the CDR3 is TGTGCCAGCAGCAAAAAGGGGCGAACCACAGATACGCAGTATTTT.

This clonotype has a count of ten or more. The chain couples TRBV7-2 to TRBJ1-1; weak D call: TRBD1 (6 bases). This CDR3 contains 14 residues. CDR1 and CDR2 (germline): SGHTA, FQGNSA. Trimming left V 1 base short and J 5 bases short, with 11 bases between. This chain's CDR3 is CASSLGGGMTEAFF. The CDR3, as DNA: TGTGCCAGCAGCTTAGGAGGGGGAATGACTGAAGCTTTCTTT.

The CDR3 sequence: CASSLSRDPGTDTQYF. CDR3 nucleotides: TGTGCCAGCAGCTTATCCCGGGACCCCGGGACAGATACGCAGTATTTT. J is TRBJ2-3 and V is TRBV7-2; possibly TRBD1 or TRBD2 for D (5 bases each). The CDR3 consists of 16 residues. Germline CDR1 is SGHTA and CDR2 is FQGNSA. Deletions cut 2 bases from V and 3 bases from J, with 15 bases between.

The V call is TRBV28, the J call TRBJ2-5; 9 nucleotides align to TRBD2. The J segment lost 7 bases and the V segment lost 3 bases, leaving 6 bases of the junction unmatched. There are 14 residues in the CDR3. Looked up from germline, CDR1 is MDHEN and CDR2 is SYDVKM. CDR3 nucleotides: TGTGCCAGCAGTTTTCTAGCGGGGTCAGGGACCCAGTACTTC. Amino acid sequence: CASSFLAGSGTQYF.

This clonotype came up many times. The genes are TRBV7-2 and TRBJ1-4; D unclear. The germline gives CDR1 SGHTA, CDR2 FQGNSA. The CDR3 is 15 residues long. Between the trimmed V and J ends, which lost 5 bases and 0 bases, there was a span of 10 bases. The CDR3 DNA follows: TGTGCCAGCAGCGGATTCGTCGCAACTAATGAAAAACTGTTTTTT. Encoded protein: CASSGFVATNEKLFF.

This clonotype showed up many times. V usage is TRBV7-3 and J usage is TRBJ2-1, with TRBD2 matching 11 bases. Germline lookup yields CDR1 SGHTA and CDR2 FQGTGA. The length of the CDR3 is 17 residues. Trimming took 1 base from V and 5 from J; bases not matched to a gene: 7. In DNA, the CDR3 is TGTGCCAGCAGCTTAAGGGCTAGCGGGAGGAAGGACAATGAGCAGTTCTTC. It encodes CASSLRASGRKDNEQFF. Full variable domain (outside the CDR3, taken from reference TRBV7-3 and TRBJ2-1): GAGVSQTPSNKVTEKGKYVELRCDPISGHTALYWYRQSLGQGPEFLIYFQGTGAADDSGLPNDRFFAVRPEGSVSTLKIQRTERGDSAVYLCASSLRASGRKDNEQFFGPGTRLTVL.

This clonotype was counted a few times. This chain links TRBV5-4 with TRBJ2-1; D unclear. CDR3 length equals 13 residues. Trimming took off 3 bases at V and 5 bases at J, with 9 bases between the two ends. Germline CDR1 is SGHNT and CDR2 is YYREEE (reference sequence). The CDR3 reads CASSSPRNNEQFF. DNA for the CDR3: TGTGCCAGCAGCTCACCCCGGAACAATGAGCAGTTCTTC.

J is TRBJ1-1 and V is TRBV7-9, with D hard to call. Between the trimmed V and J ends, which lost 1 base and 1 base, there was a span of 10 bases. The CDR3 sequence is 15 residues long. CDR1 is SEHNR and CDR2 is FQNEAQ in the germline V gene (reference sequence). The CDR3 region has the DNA TGTGCCAGCAGCTTAGTTTCTAAGGGGAACACTGAAGCTTTCTTT. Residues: CASSLVSKGNTEAFF.

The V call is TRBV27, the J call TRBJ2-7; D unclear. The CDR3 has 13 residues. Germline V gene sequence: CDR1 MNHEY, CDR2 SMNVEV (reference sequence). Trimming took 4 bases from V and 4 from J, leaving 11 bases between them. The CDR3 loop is CASSSAEKYEQYF. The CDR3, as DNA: TGTGCCAGCAGTTCTGCAGAGAAATACGAGCAGTACTTC.

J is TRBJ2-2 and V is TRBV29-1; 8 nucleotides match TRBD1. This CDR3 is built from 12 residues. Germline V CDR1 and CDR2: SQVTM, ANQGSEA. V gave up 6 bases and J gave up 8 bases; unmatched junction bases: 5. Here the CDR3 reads CSVDRDSGELFF. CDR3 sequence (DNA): TGCAGCGTGGACAGGGATTCGGGGGAGCTGTTTTTT.

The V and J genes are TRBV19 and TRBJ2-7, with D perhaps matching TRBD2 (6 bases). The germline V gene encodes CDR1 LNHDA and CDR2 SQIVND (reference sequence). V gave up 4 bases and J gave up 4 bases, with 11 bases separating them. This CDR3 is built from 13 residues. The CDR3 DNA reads TGTGCCAGTAGTAACGGACTACCATACGAGCAGTACTTC. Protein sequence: CASSNGLPYEQYF.

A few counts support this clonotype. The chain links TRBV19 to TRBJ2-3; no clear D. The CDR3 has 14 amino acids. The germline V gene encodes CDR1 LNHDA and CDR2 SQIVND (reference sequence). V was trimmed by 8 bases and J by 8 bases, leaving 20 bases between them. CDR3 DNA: TGTGCCAGTGCCCAAAGCTGGCACGATGGTACGCAGTATTTT. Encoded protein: CASAQSWHDGTQYF.

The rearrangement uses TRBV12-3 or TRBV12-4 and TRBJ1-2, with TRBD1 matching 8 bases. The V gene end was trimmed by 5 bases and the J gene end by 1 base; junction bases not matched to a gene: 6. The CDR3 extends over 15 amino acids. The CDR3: CASSLGQEINYGYTF. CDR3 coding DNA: TGTGCCAGCAGTCTGGGACAGGAGATTAACTATGGCTACACCTTC.

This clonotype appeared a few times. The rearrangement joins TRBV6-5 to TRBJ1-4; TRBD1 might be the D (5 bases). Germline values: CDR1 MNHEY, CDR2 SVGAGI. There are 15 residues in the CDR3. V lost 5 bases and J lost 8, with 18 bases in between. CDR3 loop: CASSTGPRRGEKLFF. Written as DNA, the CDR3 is TGTGCCAGCAGTACAGGACCCCGGAGGGGAGAAAAACTGTTTTTT.

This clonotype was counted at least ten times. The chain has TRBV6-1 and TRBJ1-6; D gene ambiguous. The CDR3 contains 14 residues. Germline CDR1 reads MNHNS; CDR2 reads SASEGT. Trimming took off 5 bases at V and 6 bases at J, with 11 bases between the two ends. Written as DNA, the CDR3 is TGTGCCAGCAGTATGACATTTTCTAATTCACCCCTCCACTTT. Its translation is CASSMTFSNSPLHF.

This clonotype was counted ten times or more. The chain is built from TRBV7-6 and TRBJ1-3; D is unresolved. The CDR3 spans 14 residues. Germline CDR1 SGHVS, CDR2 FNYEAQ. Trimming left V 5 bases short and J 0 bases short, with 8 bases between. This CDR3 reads CASSPRFSGNTIYF. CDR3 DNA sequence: TGTGCCAGCAGCCCTCGGTTCTCTGGAAACACCATATATTTT. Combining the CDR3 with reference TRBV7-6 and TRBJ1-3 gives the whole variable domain GAGVSQSPRYKVTKRGQDVALRCDPISGHVSLYWYRQALGQGPEFLTYFNYEAQQDKSGLPNDRFSAERPEGSISTLTIQRTEQRDSAMYRCASSPRFSGNTIYFGEGSWLTVV.

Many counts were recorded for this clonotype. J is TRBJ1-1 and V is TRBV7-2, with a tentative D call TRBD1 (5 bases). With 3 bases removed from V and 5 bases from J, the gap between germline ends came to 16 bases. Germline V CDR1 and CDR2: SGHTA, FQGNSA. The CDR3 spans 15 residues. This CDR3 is CASSLGQGAQTEAFF. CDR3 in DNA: TGTGCCAGCAGCTTGGGGCAAGGGGCGCAAACTGAAGCTTTCTTT.

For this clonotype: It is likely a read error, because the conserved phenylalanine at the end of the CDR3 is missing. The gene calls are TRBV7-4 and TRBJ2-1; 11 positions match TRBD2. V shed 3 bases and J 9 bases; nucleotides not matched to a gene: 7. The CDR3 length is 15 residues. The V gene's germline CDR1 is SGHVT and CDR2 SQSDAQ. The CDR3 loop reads CASSFYSGLAVEQFS. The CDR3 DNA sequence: TGTGCCAGCAGCTTTTATTCGGGACTAGCGGTTGAGCAGTTCTCC.

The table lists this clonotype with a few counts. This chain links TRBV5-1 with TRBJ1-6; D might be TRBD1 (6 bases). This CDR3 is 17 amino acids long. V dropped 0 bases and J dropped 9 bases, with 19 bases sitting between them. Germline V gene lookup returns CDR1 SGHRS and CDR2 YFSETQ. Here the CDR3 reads CASSLDFQGTKGSPLHF. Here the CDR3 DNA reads TGCGCCAGCAGCTTGGATTTCCAGGGGACTAAGGGTTCACCCCTCCACTTT.

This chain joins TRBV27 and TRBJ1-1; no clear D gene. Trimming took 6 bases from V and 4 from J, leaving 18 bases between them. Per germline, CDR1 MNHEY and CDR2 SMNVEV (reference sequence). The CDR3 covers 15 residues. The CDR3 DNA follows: TGTGCCAGCAGCAGTTCTGACACCCCCGGCACTGAAGCTTTCTTT. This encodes CASSSSDTPGTEAFF.

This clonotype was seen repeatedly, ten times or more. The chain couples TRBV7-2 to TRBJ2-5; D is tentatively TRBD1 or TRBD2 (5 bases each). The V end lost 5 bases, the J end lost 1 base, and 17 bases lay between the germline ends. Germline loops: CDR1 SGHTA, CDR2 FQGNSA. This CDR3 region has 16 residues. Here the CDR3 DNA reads TGTGCCAGCAGCCTTGGGGGAACGGGAACCCAAGAGACCCAGTACTTC. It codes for CASSLGGTGTQETQYF.

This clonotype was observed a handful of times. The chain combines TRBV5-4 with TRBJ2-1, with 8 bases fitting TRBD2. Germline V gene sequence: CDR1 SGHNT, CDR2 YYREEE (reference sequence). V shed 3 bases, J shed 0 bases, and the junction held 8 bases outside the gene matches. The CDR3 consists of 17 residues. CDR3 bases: TGTGCCAGCAGCTCCCTCAGCGGGAGCCCCTCCTACAATGAGCAGTTCTTC. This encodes CASSSLSGSPSYNEQFF.